The present T cell receptor beta chain was sequenced within a study of T cell changes during pregnancy in multiple sclerosis. The table came from immunoSEQ multiplex PCR; TCRdb's copy has only in-frame clones and leaves some out. The data show tens of thousands of clones, roughly 90% seen once. Per the germline V gene, CDR1 is MNHNS and CDR2 is SASEGT. The CDR3 length is 15 residues. Trimming removed 2 bases at V and 6 bases at J, with 13 bases between. Here the sequenced sample was CD4+ T cells from peripheral blood mononuclear cells, taken in the first trimester of pregnancy. This receptor was identified in a female donor with multiple sclerosis, enrolled in a pregnancy study. The chain has TRBV6-1 and TRBJ2-2, with a weak D call TRBD2 (5 bases). CDR3 region: CASSELGHGAGELFF. CDR3 sequence (DNA): TGTGCCAGCAGTGAACTTGGGCACGGGGCCGGGGAGCTGTTTTTT.